What follows describes a single TCR beta chain. This specimen comes from a study of blood T cell repertoires in COVID-19. About the study: PBMCs, B-cell-depleted T cells, or T cells provided the cDNA or gDNA that made up the material.

Authors' analysis steps: By means of reference gene primer amplification, nucleated cell counts were estimated. Sequencing was performed with immunoSEQ multiplex PCR; in TCRdb, only in-frame clones are kept and a portion is missing. V and J calls and clone size are those listed in that table; D and trimming were worked out from the DNA. The repertoire has about 150,000 clones, 60% to 85% of them found once; the top ten carry about 8.6%. The ends lost 6 bases at V and 7 bases at J; junction bases unmatched: 12. This CDR3 contains 15 residues. Germline CDR1 ENHRY, CDR2 SYGVKD. What was sequenced was peripheral blood. This chain joins TRBV10-3 and TRBJ2-7, with 10 nucleotides matching TRBD1. This receptor was taken from a man aged 45-65 years with active or convalescent COVID-19. The CDR3 region has the DNA TGTGCCATCAGAGACTCGACAGGGGGCCCCTTTGAGCAGTACTTC. Translated: CAIRDSTGGPFEQYF.